The clone carrying this T cell receptor beta chain was seen more than once but under ten times. What it recognizes is unknown. Reverse transcribing all isolated RNA meant expressed TCRB transcripts were sequenced. TCRdb's copy holds only in-frame clones and misses some; the assay was immunoSEQ multiplex PCR. The sample holds a few hundred thousand clones, roughly 15% seen once. This entry comes from a study of beta chain features in type 1 diabetes. Blood was drawn once from each donor into heparinised tubes. The draws averaged about 0.11 L. Study conclusions and caveats: The naive, central memory and Treg TCRB repertoires looked more alike in patients than they did in healthy donors.

The sample taken for sequencing was naive CD4+ T cells from blood. The TCR was taken from a woman aged 18-29 years in good health.

DNA of the CDR3: TGCGCCAGCAGCCACGGTGCAGGCGGCAATCAGCCCCAGCATTTT. Amino acids: CASSHGAGGNQPQHF. The gene calls are TRBV4-1 and TRBJ1-5, with no clear D. This CDR3 region has 15 residues. Germline V gives CDR1 MGHRA, CDR2 YSYEKL. V shed 3 bases and J shed 2 bases, with 11 bases lying between them.